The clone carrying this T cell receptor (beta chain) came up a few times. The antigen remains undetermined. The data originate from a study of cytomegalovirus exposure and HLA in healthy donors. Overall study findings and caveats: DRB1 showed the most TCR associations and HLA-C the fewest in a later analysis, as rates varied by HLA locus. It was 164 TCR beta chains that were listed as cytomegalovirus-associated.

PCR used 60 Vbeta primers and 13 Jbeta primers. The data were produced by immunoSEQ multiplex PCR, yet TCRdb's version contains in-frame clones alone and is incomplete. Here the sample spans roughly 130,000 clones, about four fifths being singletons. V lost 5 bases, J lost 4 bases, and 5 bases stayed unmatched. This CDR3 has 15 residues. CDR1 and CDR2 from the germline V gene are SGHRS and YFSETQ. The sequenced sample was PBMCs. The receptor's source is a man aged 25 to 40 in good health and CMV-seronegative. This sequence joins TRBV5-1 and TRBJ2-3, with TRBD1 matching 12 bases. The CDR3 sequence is CASREGQGASDTQYF. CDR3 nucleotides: TGCGCCAGCAGAGAGGGACAGGGGGCGTCAGATACGCAGTATTTT. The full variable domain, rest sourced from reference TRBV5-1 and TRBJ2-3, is KAGVTQTPRYLIKTRGQQVTLSCSPISGHRSVSWYQQTPGQGLQFLFEYFSETQRNKGNFPGRFSGRQFSNSRSEMNVSTLELGDSALYLCASREGQGASDTQYFGPGTRLTVL.